This T cell receptor (beta chain) is drawn from a study of T cells in Graves' hyperthyroidism and ophthalmopathy (dated by TCRdb to the late 2010s). Notes on the research overall: Peripheral blood was collected at initial diagnosis, before any treatment. For training and testing, the 95 to 100 patients in the discovery cohort were randomly divided in a 7:3 ratio. To identify TCR V-J signatures that set the groups apart, the researchers used a discovery cohort of 100 patients, made up of 40 to 45 with Graves' ophthalmopathy and about 60 with stable Graves' hyperthyroidism. In addition, the study compared T-cell repertoires in thyroid tissue and in blood from six Graves' hyperthyroidism patients. After sampling, hyperthyroidism patients received methimazole starting at 30 mg daily, and ophthalmopathy patients received high-dose intravenous methylprednisolone. TCR Vbeta CDR3 sequencing of 120 to 150 peripheral blood samples (under 45 ophthalmopathy, 75 to 80 hyperthyroidism and roughly 17 progressor patients) is reported in the paper. Prospective prediction of ophthalmopathy was tested in an independent validation cohort consisting of 18 to 20 hyperthyroidism patients and 15 to 17 patients who later progressed to ophthalmopathy. General findings and caveats noted by the study authors: In validation, the model predicted progression to ophthalmopathy a median of roughly 6.2 months before onset, with about 64% sensitivity and just under 75% specificity. Sample size was not statistically predetermined, and investigators were not blinded to group allocation. Ophthalmopathy was separated from stable hyperthyroidism by a 13 V-J signature model, with approximately 89% sensitivity and 81% to 82% specificity obtained in cross-validation and 80%/75% obtained in testing. Most expanded thyroid clonotypes (frequency above 0.001) were also found in blood, which suggests that blood repertoires may mirror thyroid immune responses.

There are many counts of this clonotype. Its antigen specificity is not known. The input lacks base qualities; no much larger clone sits a single base away. Stable Graves' hyperthyroidism was defined as the absence of progression to ophthalmopathy over 18 months of follow-up. Hyperthyroidism patients were newly diagnosed, with disease duration under 2 months, and aged 18 to 65 years. Exclusion was applied to patients with uncontrolled infections, other autoimmune diseases, pregnancy or lactation. Diagnoses relied on clinical symptoms, serum thyroxine and TRAb, thyroid ultrasound and orbital computed tomography. PBMCs were separated from about 10 ml of fresh peripheral blood using Ficoll-Paque density gradient centrifugation. Total RNA was extracted using Trizol reagent, and RNA quality was assessed on an Agilent 2100 Bioanalyzer. The TCR beta CDR3 regions were amplified from the RNA transcripts. The TCR CDR3 was subjected to a first round of RT-PCR using the HTBI primer set and the Qiagen OneStep RT-PCR kit. Libraries were constructed in a second round of multiplex PCR, after which size selection and purification were carried out. Libraries were sequenced paired-end with 100 bp reads on an Illumina HiSeq2000. On the study's bioinformatics: SOAPnuke was used to process the raw data, throwing out any read that contained adapters or uncalled bases, had a mean Phred below 15, or lacked an exact constant-primer or identifier match. COPE v1.2.5 was used to merge high-quality paired reads, and clonotypes were defined as unique nucleotide sequences. Clonotypes were aligned to IMGT TRBV, TRBD and TRBJ reference segments using MiTCR v1.1. The analysis was restricted to V-J combinations with a frequency above 0.0001, which together covered around 99% of the repertoires. A TCS score was defined as the ratio between F50 (clonal expansion) and ExV (chaos), using BLOSUM62-based TCRdist between CDR3 peptides within each V-J. Welch's t-statistics and random forest reduced fewer than 550 V-J features to fewer than 15, which were used in a naive Bayes classifier (R e1071). In TCRdb, the public reads were trimmed at Q25 with fastp and aligned with MiXCR, with productive beta chains retained. When rows share a CDR3 protein, they turn into one entry using the most common DNA and genes. TCRdb's processing, not the authors' own work, is the source of the V and J calls. Counted in this sample were more than 600,000 distinct CDR3 sequences; about a sixth of them appeared once. The ten biggest clones cover roughly 8% of the sample.

The clonotype comes from a man aged 18 to 30 with Graves' hyperthyroidism. The sequenced material came from blood.

DNA sequence: TGTGCCAGCAGTTATCTGGCGGGAGGGTCCGTCGCAGAGACCCAGTACTTC. Its translation is CASSYLAGGSVAETQYF. The chain is encoded by TRBV6-2 or TRBV6-3 joined to TRBJ2-5, and 9 junction bases match TRBD2. V trim: 3 bases; J trim: 4 bases; unmatched bases: 12. CDR3 length: 17 amino acids, cysteine to phenylalanine. Of all the DNA, just the CDR3 is kept, 51 bases in frame from base 1. The germline V gene yields MNHEY for CDR1 and SVGEGT for CDR2.